The rows below give T cell receptor beta chains drawn from one sample of a study of shared clonotypes between healthy human individuals. Using immunoSEQ multiplex PCR, the repertoire was profiled, and TCRdb retains in-frame clones only, with some absent. The sample yields over 850,000 clones, about four fifths seen once. The sample comprised memory CD4+ T cells from PBMCs. These receptors came from a man younger than 30 in good health. Some clones in this sample may be carry-over from other donors' samples. The CDR3 runs from the conserved cysteine through the conserved F or W. The order of the fields is D gene, clone size, J gene, V gene, CDR3 protein, CDR3 DNA. A D gene is named only where the DNA matches it firmly. A clone size is listed for some rows: how often the clone was seen (once, few, many), or a class if it is expanded.

-,-,TRBJ1-1,TRBV7-9,CASLRRGEGTEAFF,TGTGCCAGCCTCCGGAGGGGCGAAGGGACTGAAGCTTTCTTT
TRBD1,-,TRBJ1-4,TRBV5-1,CASSTGTGSTNEKLFF,TGCGCCAGCAGCACCGGGACAGGGTCTACTAATGAAAAACTGTTTTTT
-,-,TRBJ1-4,TRBV18,CASSLKGEKLFF,TGTGCCAGCTCCCTAAAAGGCGAAAAACTGTTTTTT
TRBD1,-,TRBJ1-2,TRBV6-6,CASSSIPGQGSYGYTF,TGTGCCAGCAGTTCCATTCCGGGACAGGGAAGCTATGGCTACACCTTC
-,-,TRBJ2-5,TRBV7-3,CASSQTSSETQYF,TGTGCCAGCAGTCAAACTAGCAGTGAGACCCAGTACTTC
TRBD1,-,TRBJ1-4,TRBV2,CASSEGQGGGEKLFF,TGTGCCAGCAGTGAGGGACAGGGCGGGGGAGAAAAACTGTTTTTT
TRBD2,-,TRBJ2-3,TRBV5-1,CASSGGGGSTDTQYF,TGCGCCAGCTCGGGAGGTGGAGGGAGCACAGATACGCAGTATTTT
TRBD2,-,TRBJ2-1,TRBV29-1,CSVLRLAGVSEQFF,TGCAGCGTACTCAGGCTAGCGGGAGTTAGTGAGCAGTTCTTC
-,-,TRBJ2-5,TRBV4-2,CASSQGLEETQYF,TGTGCCAGCAGCCAAGGACTAGAAGAGACCCAGTACTTC
-,-,TRBJ2-2,TRBV7-9,CASSLASTGSDGELFF,TGTGCCAGCAGCTTAGCTTCGACAGGCTCGGACGGGGAGCTGTTTTTT
TRBD2,-,TRBJ2-7,TRBV29-1,CSVEGGLAGDDEQYF,TGCAGCGTTGAGGGAGGACTAGCGGGAGATGACGAGCAGTACTTC
-,-,TRBJ2-7,TRBV6-4,CASGTRARRFYEQYF,TGTGCCAGCGGGACCCGGGCTAGAAGGTTTTACGAGCAGTACTTC
TRBD1,-,TRBJ2-7,TRBV2,CASSENRGPSYEQYF,TGTGCCAGCAGTGAAAACAGGGGCCCCTCCTACGAGCAGTACTTC
TRBD1,-,TRBJ1-2,TRBV29-1,CSVRQGAFGYTF,TGCAGCGTTAGACAGGGGGCCTTTGGCTACACCTTC
TRBD1,many,TRBJ2-3,TRBV2,CASSAGNRGQTDTQYF,TGTGCCAGCAGCGCCGGCAACAGGGGGCAGACAGATACGCAGTATTTT
TRBD1,once,TRBJ2-7,TRBV5-4,CASSSDRDGAVPQYF,TGTGCCAGCAGCTCTGACAGGGATGGAGCAGTGCCCCAGTACTTC
TRBD2,-,TRBJ2-1,TRBV5-1,CASSSTSGREGNEQFF,TGCGCCAGCAGCTCGACTAGCGGGAGGGAGGGGAATGAGCAGTTCTTC
TRBD1,-,TRBJ1-3,TRBV7-8,CASSPDRTGRNTIYF,TGTGCCAGCAGCCCAGACAGGACAGGGAGAAACACCATATATTTT
TRBD1,-,TRBJ1-2,TRBV18,CASSPQGAINGYTF,TGTGCCAGCTCCCCGCAGGGGGCGATCAATGGCTACACCTTC
TRBD1,many,TRBJ1-1,TRBV28,CASTPWQGAQMNTEAFF,TGTGCCAGCACCCCGTGGCAGGGGGCGCAGATGAACACTGAAGCTTTCTTT
-,-,TRBJ1-2,TRBV5-1,CASSLGGISDGYTF,TGCGCCAGCAGCTTGGGTGGGATATCGGATGGCTACACCTTC
TRBD2,-,TRBJ2-3,TRBV4-2,CASSPWTSGRRPDTQYF,TGTGCCAGCAGCCCATGGACTAGCGGGAGGCGGCCAGATACGCAGTATTTT
TRBD2,-,TRBJ2-1,TRBV7-3,CASSLTSGAYNEQFF,TGTGCCAGCAGCCTCACTAGCGGGGCCTACAATGAGCAGTTCTTC
TRBD1,many,TRBJ1-4,TRBV2,CASRRGQPNEKLFF,TGTGCCAGCAGGAGGGGACAGCCTAATGAAAAACTGTTTTTT
-,-,TRBJ1-5,TRBV5-1,CASSRGDGGEPQHF,TGCGCCAGCAGCCGGGGGGACGGGGGCGAGCCCCAGCATTTT
-,-,TRBJ2-5,TRBV5-1,CASSLVGGGRETQYF,TGCGCCAGCAGCTTGGTCGGGGGAGGAAGGGAGACCCAGTACTTC
-,-,TRBJ1-2,TRBV27,CASSPRGGSGYTF,TGTGCCAGCAGTCCCAGGGGAGGTAGCGGCTACACCTTC
-,-,TRBJ2-3,TRBV5-5,CASSWEYTPSTDTQYF,TGTGCCAGCAGCTGGGAGTATACCCCTAGCACAGATACGCAGTATTTT
TRBD1,-,TRBJ2-3,TRBV5-1,CASSLDPGQGANEVTTDTQYF,TGCGCCAGCAGCTTGGATCCGGGACAGGGGGCGAACGAGGTAACCACAGATACGCAGTATTTT
TRBD1,-,TRBJ2-5,TRBV15,CATSWGTGRETQYF,TGTGCCACCAGCTGGGGGACAGGCCGAGAGACCCAGTACTTC
-,once,TRBJ2-7,TRBV6-5,CASSSTTRYEQYF,TGTGCCAGCAGTTCGACGACACGGTACGAGCAGTACTTC
-,-,TRBJ2-3,TRBV28,CASSPWTRRDTQYF,TGTGCCAGCAGTCCCTGGACCAGGCGAGATACGCAGTATTTT
-,-,TRBJ2-1,TRBV5-1,CASSWRGIYNEQFF,TGCGCCAGCAGCTGGCGCGGGATCTACAATGAGCAGTTCTTC
TRBD1,few,TRBJ2-2,TRBV6-1,CASSGAGTGTGELFF,TGTGCCAGCAGTGGAGCCGGGACAGGGACCGGGGAGCTGTTTTTT
-,few,TRBJ2-7,TRBV30,CAWRRGLGGGGYEQYF,TGTGCCTGGAGGAGAGGGCTGGGCGGAGGGGGCTACGAGCAGTACTTC
-,-,TRBJ1-4,TRBV28,CASSSNLQGITNEKLFF,TGTGCCAGCAGTTCGAACCTACAGGGTATAACTAATGAAAAACTGTTTTTT
-,-,TRBJ1-2,TRBV7-8,CASSLALPGAGVDNYGYTF,TGTGCCAGCAGCTTAGCGCTTCCAGGGGCAGGGGTCGATAACTATGGCTACACCTTC
-,once,TRBJ2-3,TRBV7-3,CASSSWGEGADTQYF,TGTGCCAGCAGCTCATGGGGTGAAGGAGCAGATACGCAGTATTTT
-,-,TRBJ2-3,TRBV28,CASKVPESTDTQYF,TGTGCCAGCAAGGTACCAGAAAGCACAGATACGCAGTATTTT
TRBD1,-,TRBJ1-1,TRBV9,CASSARTGAILPAEAFF,TGTGCCAGCAGCGCAAGGACAGGGGCCATACTCCCCGCTGAAGCTTTCTTT
-,-,TRBJ1-2,TRBV18,CASSLVGHPNYGYTF,TGTGCCAGCTCACTAGTCGGACATCCTAACTATGGCTACACCTTC
-,-,TRBJ1-1,TRBV28,CASTLTGHLAFF,TGTGCCAGCACCCTGACAGGTCATTTAGCTTTCTTT
-,-,TRBJ2-7,TRBV5-5,CASSLGPGPQYEQYF,TGTGCCAGCAGCTTGGGACCCGGGCCGCAATACGAGCAGTACTTC
-,many,TRBJ2-5,TRBV7-8,CASGPTETQYF,TGTGCCAGCGGGCCCACAGAGACCCAGTACTTC
-,-,TRBJ2-7,TRBV2,CASSEGPWAGLNEQYF,TGTGCCAGCAGTGAAGGGCCTTGGGCGGGGCTTAACGAGCAGTACTTC